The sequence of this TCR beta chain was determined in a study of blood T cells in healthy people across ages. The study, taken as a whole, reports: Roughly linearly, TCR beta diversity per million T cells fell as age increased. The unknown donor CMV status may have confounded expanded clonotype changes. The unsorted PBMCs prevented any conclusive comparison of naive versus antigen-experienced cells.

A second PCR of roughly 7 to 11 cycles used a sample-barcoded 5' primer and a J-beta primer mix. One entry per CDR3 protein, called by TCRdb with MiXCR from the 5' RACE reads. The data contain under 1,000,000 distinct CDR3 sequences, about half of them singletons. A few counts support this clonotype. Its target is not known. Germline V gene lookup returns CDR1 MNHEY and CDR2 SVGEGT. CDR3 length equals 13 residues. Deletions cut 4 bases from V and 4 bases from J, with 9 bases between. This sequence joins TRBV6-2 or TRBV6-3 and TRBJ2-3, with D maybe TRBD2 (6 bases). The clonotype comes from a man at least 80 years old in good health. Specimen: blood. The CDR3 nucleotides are TGTGCCAGCAGTTTATGGGAGGCAGATACGCAGTATTTT. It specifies CASSLWEADTQYF.